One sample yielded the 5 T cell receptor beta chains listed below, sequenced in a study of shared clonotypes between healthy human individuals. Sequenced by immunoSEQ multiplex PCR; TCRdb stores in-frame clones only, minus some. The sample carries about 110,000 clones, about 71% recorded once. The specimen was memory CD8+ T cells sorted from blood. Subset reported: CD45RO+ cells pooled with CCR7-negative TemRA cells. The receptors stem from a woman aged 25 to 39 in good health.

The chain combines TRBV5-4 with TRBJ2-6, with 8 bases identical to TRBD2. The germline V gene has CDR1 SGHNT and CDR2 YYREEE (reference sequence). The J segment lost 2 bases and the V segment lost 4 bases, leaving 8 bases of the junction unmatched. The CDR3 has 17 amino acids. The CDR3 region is CASSQGGTSTGANVLTF. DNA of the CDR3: TGTGCCAGCAGCCAAGGGGGGACTAGTACTGGGGCCAACGTCCTGACTTTC.

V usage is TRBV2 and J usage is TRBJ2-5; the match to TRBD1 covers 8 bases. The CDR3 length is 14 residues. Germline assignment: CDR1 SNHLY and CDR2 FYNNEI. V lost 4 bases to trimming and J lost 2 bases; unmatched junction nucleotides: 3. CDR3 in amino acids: CASSARTGQETQYF. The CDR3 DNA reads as TGTGCCAGCAGTGCCCGGACAGGGCAAGAGACCCAGTACTTC.

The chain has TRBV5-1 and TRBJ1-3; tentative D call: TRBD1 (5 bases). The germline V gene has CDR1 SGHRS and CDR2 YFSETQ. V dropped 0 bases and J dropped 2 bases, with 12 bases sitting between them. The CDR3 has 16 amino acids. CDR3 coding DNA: TGCGCCAGCAGCTTGGAGCTGGGGCGTACTGGAAACACCATATATTTT. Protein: CASSLELGRTGNTIYF.

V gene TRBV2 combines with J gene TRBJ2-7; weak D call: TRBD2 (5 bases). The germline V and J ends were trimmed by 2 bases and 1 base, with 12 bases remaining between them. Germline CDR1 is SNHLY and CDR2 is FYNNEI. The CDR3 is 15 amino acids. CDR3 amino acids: CASSEWVTKSYEQYF. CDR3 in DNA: TGTGCCAGCAGTGAATGGGTGACTAAGTCCTACGAGCAGTACTTC.

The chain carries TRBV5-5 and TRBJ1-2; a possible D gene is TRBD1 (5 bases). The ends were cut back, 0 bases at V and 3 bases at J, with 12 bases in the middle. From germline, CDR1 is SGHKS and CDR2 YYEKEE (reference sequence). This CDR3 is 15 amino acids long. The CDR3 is CASSLALTVDYGYTF. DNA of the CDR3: TGTGCCAGCAGCTTGGCCTTGACAGTCGACTATGGCTACACCTTC.